Each of the 26 T cell receptor beta chains below was sequenced from the same sample in a study of graft-versus-host responses after intestinal transplantation. Their cognate antigens are unknown. Profiled with immunoSEQ multiplex PCR; TCRdb holds only in-frame clones, not every one. The top ten hold roughly 0.24% of the sample, which has roughly 110,000 clones, approximately 90% seen once. The material sequenced was unstimulated CD4+ T cells sorted from spleen or lymph node cells, taken before transplant. Receptors were obtained from a human donor who was the organ donor for an intestinal transplant.

V is TRBV6-4 and J is TRBJ2-3; D may be TRBD1 or TRBD2 (5 bases each). Trimming removed 4 bases from V and 0 bases from J, with 11 bases in between. This CDR3 contains 15 residues. Germline V gives CDR1 MRHNA, CDR2 SNTAGT. This CDR3 is CASSVEWGSTDTQYF. The CDR3, as DNA: TGTGCCAGCAGTGTTGAGTGGGGGAGCACAGATACGCAGTATTTT.

This sequence joins TRBV30 and TRBJ2-1; tentatively, D is TRBD2 (7 bases). The germline V gene encodes CDR1 GTSNPN and CDR2 SVGIG (reference sequence). The V end was cut by 5 bases, the J end by 7 bases, with 24 bases between. The CDR3 sequence is 16 residues long. The CDR3 is CAWAKWGGQWKNEQFF. The CDR3 nucleotides are TGTGCCTGGGCTAAATGGGGGGGCCAATGGAAGAATGAGCAGTTCTTC. Looking up the rest from reference TRBV30 and TRBJ2-1 gives the full variable domain: SQTIHQWPATLVQPVGSPLSLECTVEGTSNPNLYWYRQAAGRGLQLLFYSVGIGQISSEVPQNLSASRPQDRQFILSSKKLLLSDSGFYLCAWAKWGGQWKNEQFFGPGTRLTVL.

The chain has TRBV7-9 and TRBJ2-5; TRBD1 might be the D (8 bases). V gave up 0 bases and J gave up 7 bases, with 15 bases separating them. This CDR3 contains 15 residues. Germline CDR1 reads SEHNR; CDR2 reads FQNEAQ (reference sequence). CDR3 coding DNA: TGTGCCAGCAGCTTAGCGAACCACAGGGGGGGGACCCAGTACTTC. Its translation is CASSLANHRGGTQYF.

This clone came up once. This chain joins TRBV11-2 and TRBJ2-1; 9 positions agree with TRBD1. CDR1 is SGHAT and CDR2 is FQNNGV in the germline V gene. This CDR3 comprises 15 residues. The trim removed 4 bases at V and 7 bases at J, leaving 8 bases unmatched. The CDR3 nucleotides read TGTGCCAGCAGCTCCCGGGACAGGGAAATTAATGAGCAGTTCTTC. Encoded protein: CASSSRDREINEQFF.

This chain uses TRBV11-2 with TRBJ1-2; 7 nucleotides line up with TRBD1. Per germline, CDR1 SGHAT and CDR2 FQNNGV. This CDR3 spans 13 amino acids. The J segment lost 3 bases and the V segment lost 6 bases, leaving 4 bases of the junction unmatched. Here the CDR3 reads CASSHRGYYGYTF. The CDR3 DNA follows: TGTGCCAGCAGTCACAGGGGTTACTATGGCTACACCTTC.

The V gene is TRBV6-5, the J gene TRBJ1-1; no clear D. This CDR3 has 14 amino acids. Germline V gene data show CDR1 as MNHEY and CDR2 as SVGAGI. V shed 0 bases and J shed 8 bases, with 13 bases lying between them. The CDR3 coding sequence is TGTGCCAGCAGTTACTCTGGGGATGAACGGGAAGCTTTCTTT. Amino acid sequence: CASSYSGDEREAFF.

The rearrangement joins TRBV10-3 to TRBJ2-1; TRBD2 matches 9 bases. J lost 8 bases, V lost 3 bases, and 11 bases had no gene match. Germline V gives CDR1 ENHRY, CDR2 SYGVKD. The CDR3 has 16 residues. CDR3 DNA: TGTGCCATCAGTGAAAATAGCGGGAGACTTAGAGATGAGCAGTTCTTC. Protein: CAISENSGRLRDEQFF.

The CDR3 loop reads CASSSRAGGKNTEAFF. The CDR3 nucleotides are TGCGCCAGCAGCTCCCGAGCAGGGGGCAAGAACACTGAAGCTTTCTTT. V and J are TRBV5-1 and TRBJ1-1, with TRBD1 matching over 8 bases. Germline V CDR1 and CDR2: SGHRS, YFSETQ. V was clipped by 3 bases and J by 1 base; unmatched bases: 8. CDR3 length equals 16 residues.

The chain recombines TRBV6-5 with TRBJ1-4, with a possible D match to TRBD1 (5 bases). Germline loops: CDR1 MNHEY, CDR2 SVGAGI. The CDR3 is 15 residues long. The germline V and J ends were trimmed by 6 bases and 4 bases, with 15 bases remaining between them. The CDR3 spells CASSPTGTGNEKLFF. The CDR3 DNA reads TGTGCCAGCAGCCCTACCGGGACGGGTAATGAAAAACTGTTTTTT.

The chain has TRBV2 and TRBJ2-3; a possible D gene is TRBD2 (5 bases). This CDR3 spans 11 amino acids. Trimming removed 7 bases from V and 6 bases from J, with 8 bases in between. Germline assignment: CDR1 SNHLY and CDR2 FYNNEI. DNA of the CDR3: TGTGCCAGCATCCGAGGGGATACGCAGTATTTT. This codes for CASIRGDTQYF.

This clone was seen a single time. The chain employs TRBV4-2 and TRBJ2-5, with 14 bases aligning to TRBD2. Germline assignment: CDR1 LGHNA and CDR2 YNFKEQ. This CDR3 has 17 amino acids. V lost 4 bases to trimming and J lost 5 bases; unmatched junction nucleotides: 9. The CDR3 loop is CASSLGTSGSLSETQYF. Here the CDR3 DNA reads TGTGCCAGCAGCCTTGGGACTAGCGGGAGCCTCTCGGAGACCCAGTACTTC.

The rearrangement uses TRBV11-3 and TRBJ2-1; 8 bases agree with TRBD1. The CDR3 consists of 14 residues. Per germline, CDR1 SGHNT and CDR2 YENEEA. With 5 bases clipped from V and 7 bases from J, the junction kept 7 bases outside the gene matches. The CDR3: CASSTGTGNNEQFF. In nucleotides, the CDR3 is TGTGCCAGCAGCACCGGGACAGGTAATAATGAGCAGTTCTTC.

The chain has TRBV28 and TRBJ2-7, with D perhaps being TRBD1 or TRBD2 (6 bases each). CDR3 length: 14 residues. Germline CDR1 is MDHEN and CDR2 is SYDVKM. V lost 5 bases to trimming and J lost 9 bases, with 20 bases between them. As DNA, the CDR3 is TGTGCCAGCAGTGACACCGTGGGGGGCTTAGGGCAGTACTTC. This sequence encodes CASSDTVGGLGQYF. The entire variable domain, with the rest obtained from reference TRBV28 and TRBJ2-7, is as follows: DVKVTQSSRYLVKRTGEKVFLECVQDMDHENMFWYRQDPGLGLRLIYFSYDVKMKEKGDIPEGYSVSREKKERFSLILESASTNQTSMYLCASSDTVGGLGQYFGPGTRLTVT.

The rearrangement uses TRBV30 and TRBJ1-2; D perhaps matches TRBD1 (5 bases). The CDR3 length is 14 residues. The V gene lost 0 bases and the J gene lost 3 bases, with 11 bases spanning the gap. Per the germline V gene, CDR1 is GTSNPN and CDR2 is SVGIG (reference sequence). CDR3 bases: TGTGCCTGGAGTGTAAATCAGGGACACTATGGCTACACCTTC. Translation: CAWSVNQGHYGYTF.

V and J are TRBV7-2 and TRBJ1-2; TRBD1 might be the D (6 bases). V was shortened by 5 bases and J by 2 bases, with 15 bases between the two germline ends. This CDR3 has 15 residues. From germline, CDR1 is SGHTA and CDR2 FQGNSA. The CDR3 DNA reads TGTGCCAGCAGCACTCAACAGGGTGGGAACTATGGCTACACCTTC. Translating gives CASSTQQGGNYGYTF.

The chain is built from TRBV30 and TRBJ1-2; D not resolved. V lost 5 bases and J 4 bases, leaving 14 bases between the germline ends. This CDR3 region has 13 residues. The germline gives CDR1 GTSNPN, CDR2 SVGIG (reference sequence). CDR3 protein: CAWAKAESYGYTF. CDR3 in DNA: TGTGCCTGGGCCAAGGCAGAAAGCTATGGCTACACCTTC.

The chain joins TRBV10-3 to TRBJ2-2, with TRBD2 as a possible D gene (6 bases). Germline values: CDR1 ENHRY, CDR2 SYGVKD. The CDR3 has 14 amino acids. Deletions cut 8 bases from V and 13 bases from J, with 23 bases between. As DNA, the CDR3 is TGTGCCATCGGAGGGCTGGCTGTCGCCGGGAGGCTGTTTTTT. Protein sequence: CAIGGLAVAGRLFF.

Only a few counts were recorded for this clone. The chain joins TRBV28 to TRBJ1-3; no definite D call. This CDR3 spans 14 amino acids. V was trimmed by 6 bases and J by 2 bases, leaving 11 bases between them. Germline CDR1 MDHEN, CDR2 SYDVKM. In DNA form, the CDR3 reads TGTGCCAGCAGACCCCGGGTCCCTGGAAACACCATATATTTT. The encoded protein is CASRPRVPGNTIYF.

This clone was observed a single time. V gene TRBV28 combines with J gene TRBJ1-2; TRBD1 matches at 10 bases. The CDR3 is 15 residues long. Trimming at V came to 6 bases and at J to 4 bases, leaving 8 bases not matched to a gene. Germline values: CDR1 MDHEN, CDR2 SYDVKM. The CDR3 bases are TGTGCCAGCAGCCTAGGGGACAGGGGTTTCTATGGCTACACCTTC. Protein product: CASSLGDRGFYGYTF.

This chain connects TRBV18 to TRBJ2-3; no definite D call. V dropped 8 bases and J dropped 4 bases, with 10 bases sitting between them. The germline V gene has CDR1 KGHSH and CDR2 LQKENI. This CDR3 has 12 residues. The CDR3 region is CASTVRADTQYF. The CDR3 DNA reads as TGTGCCAGCACAGTAAGGGCAGATACGCAGTATTTT. Using reference TRBV18 and TRBJ2-3 for the parts outside the CDR3, the full variable domain is NAGVMQNPRHLVRRRGQEARLRCSPMKGHSHVYWYRQLPEEGLKFMVYLQKENIIDESGMPKERFSAEFPKEGPSILRIQQVVRGDSAAYFCASTVRADTQYFGPGTRLTVL.

The V call is TRBV5-6, the J call TRBJ2-7; TRBD1 or TRBD2 may be the D gene (5 bases each). Germline V gene sequence: CDR1 SGHDT, CDR2 YYEEEE. V was clipped by 0 bases and J by 5 bases, with 12 bases between them. CDR3 length equals 14 residues. The CDR3 loop is CASSLDPGSHEQYF. CDR3 DNA: TGTGCCAGCAGCTTGGACCCAGGGAGCCACGAGCAGTACTTC.

The rearrangement joins TRBV9 to TRBJ2-6, with D uncertain. From germline, CDR1 is SGDLS and CDR2 YYNGEE. This CDR3 comprises 18 residues. Trimming removed 1 base from V and 3 bases from J, with 17 bases in between. CDR3 sequence reads: CASSVRADHLFGANVLTF. The DNA of the CDR3 is TGTGCCAGCAGCGTAAGGGCGGACCACCTCTTTGGGGCCAACGTCCTGACTTTC.

This clone occurred once. The V gene is TRBV10-3, the J gene TRBJ1-2; no reliable D call. Germline V lookup: CDR1 ENHRY, CDR2 SYGVKD. The CDR3 is 13 residues long. Trimming took off 0 bases at V and 3 bases at J, with 5 bases between the two ends. CDR3 sequence: CAISESRDYGYTF. CDR3 nucleotide sequence: TGTGCCATCAGTGAGTCGAGGGACTATGGCTACACCTTC.

This sequence joins TRBV5-6 and TRBJ2-1, with 8 bases matching TRBD2. The CDR3 has 19 residues. CDR1 and CDR2 from the germline V gene are SGHDT and YYEEEE. Trimming cost V 4 bases and J 3 bases; bases outside gene matches: 18. This CDR3 reads CASSQPLLLAGNYYNEQFF. CDR3 DNA sequence: TGTGCCAGCAGCCAGCCCCTCCTTCTAGCGGGCAATTACTACAATGAGCAGTTCTTC. The complete variable domain, with remaining parts taken from reference TRBV5-6 and TRBJ2-1, reads DAGVTQSPTHLIKTRGQQVTLRCSPKSGHDTVSWYQQALGQGPQFIFQYYEEEERQRGNFPDRFSGHQFPNYSSELNVNALLLGDSALYLCASSQPLLLAGNYYNEQFFGPGTRLTVL.

The chain joins TRBV19 to TRBJ2-7; 10 positions agree with TRBD2. The CDR3 extends over 15 amino acids. Germline lookup yields CDR1 LNHDA and CDR2 SQIVND (reference sequence). The V and J ends lost 3 bases and 2 bases, in that order; junction bases with no gene match: 4. CDR3 sequence: CASSMEAGGPYEQYF. The CDR3 DNA sequence: TGTGCCAGTAGTATGGAAGCGGGAGGGCCCTACGAGCAGTACTTC.

This chain uses TRBV11-2 with TRBJ1-3; TRBD1 agrees at 7 bases. The CDR3 spans 17 residues. Losses at the gene ends were 5 bases for V and 0 bases for J; bases not matched to a gene: 10. Germline CDR1 is SGHAT and CDR2 is FQNNGV. DNA of the CDR3: TGTGCCAGCAGCGTAAACAGGGGCCCGAGCTCTGGAAACACCATATATTTT. Translating it yields CASSVNRGPSSGNTIYF.